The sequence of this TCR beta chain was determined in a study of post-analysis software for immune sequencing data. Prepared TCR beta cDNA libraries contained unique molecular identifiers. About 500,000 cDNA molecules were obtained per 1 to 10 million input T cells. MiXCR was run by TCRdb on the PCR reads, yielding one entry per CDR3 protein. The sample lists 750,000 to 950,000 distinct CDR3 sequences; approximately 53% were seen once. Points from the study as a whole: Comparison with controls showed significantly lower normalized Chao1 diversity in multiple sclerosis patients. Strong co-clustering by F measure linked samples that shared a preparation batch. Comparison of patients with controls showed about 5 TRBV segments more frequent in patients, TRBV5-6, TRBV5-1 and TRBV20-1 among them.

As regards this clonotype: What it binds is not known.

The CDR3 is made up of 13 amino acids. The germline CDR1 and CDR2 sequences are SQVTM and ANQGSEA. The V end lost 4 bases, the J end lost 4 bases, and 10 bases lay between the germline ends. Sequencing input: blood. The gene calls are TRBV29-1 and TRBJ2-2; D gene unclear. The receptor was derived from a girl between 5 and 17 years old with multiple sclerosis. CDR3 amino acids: CSVGSVGTGELFF. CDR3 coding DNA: TGCAGCGTTGGGAGCGTTGGCACCGGGGAGCTGTTTTTT.